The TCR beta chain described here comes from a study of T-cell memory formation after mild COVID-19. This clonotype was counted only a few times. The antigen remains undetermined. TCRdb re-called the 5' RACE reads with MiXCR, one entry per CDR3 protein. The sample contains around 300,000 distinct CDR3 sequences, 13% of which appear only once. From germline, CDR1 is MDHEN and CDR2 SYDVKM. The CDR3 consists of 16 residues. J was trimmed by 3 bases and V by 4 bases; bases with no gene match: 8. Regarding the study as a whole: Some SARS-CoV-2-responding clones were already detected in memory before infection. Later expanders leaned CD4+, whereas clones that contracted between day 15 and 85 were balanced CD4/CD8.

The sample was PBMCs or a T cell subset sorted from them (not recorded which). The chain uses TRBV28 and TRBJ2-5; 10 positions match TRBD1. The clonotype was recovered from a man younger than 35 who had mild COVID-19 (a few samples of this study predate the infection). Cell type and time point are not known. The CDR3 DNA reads TGTGCCAGCAGTTATCCCGTCGGGACAGGGGAAGAGACCCAGTACTTC. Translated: CASSYPVGTGEETQYF.